The 21 T cell receptor beta chains in this list originate from one sample, sequenced in a study of regulatory T cells in long-lasting Graves disease. Sequencing libraries for TCR beta were prepared with iRepertoire HTBI primers and Arm-PCR of CDR3 regions. TCRdb called the multiplex PCR reads again in MiXCR, with one record for every CDR3 protein. The sample carries 400,000 to 550,000 distinct CDR3 sequences, about 15% recorded once. The time point denotes: newly diagnosed GD, antithyroid drugs for less than 3 months. RNA extracted from PBMCs served as the sequencing template. These sequences were also reported in another study, on T cells in Graves' hyperthyroidism and ophthalmopathy.

The sequences come from peripheral blood mononuclear cells (PBMCs), collected at new diagnosis, from a patient treated with antithyroid drugs. The receptors derive from a woman younger than 45 with Graves disease.

Only a few counts were recorded for this clonotype. The genes are TRBV3-1 and TRBJ2-1, with TRBD2 as a possible D gene (5 bases). V shed 3 bases and J shed 6 bases, with 9 bases lying between them. The CDR3 consists of 13 residues. Germline-derived CDR1 and CDR2 are LGHDT and YNNKEL (reference sequence). In nucleotides, the CDR3 is TGTGCCAGCAGCCAGCTAGCTATCAATGAGCAGTTCTTC. Its protein product is CASSQLAINEQFF.

This clonotype turned up a few times. The rearrangement links TRBV19 to TRBJ1-1, with D unclear. Between the trimmed V and J ends, which lost 8 bases and 5 bases, there was a span of 18 bases. The CDR3 is made up of 14 amino acids. Per germline, CDR1 LNHDA and CDR2 SQIVND (reference sequence). The CDR3 DNA sequence: TGTGCCAGTTCCGAAGGATTATTAGGGACTGAAGCTTTCTTT. Encoded protein: CASSEGLLGTEAFF.

This clonotype appeared a few times. This chain joins TRBV6-2 or TRBV6-3 and TRBJ1-2, with TRBD1 matching over 12 bases. Trimming took 6 bases from V and 4 from J; bases not matched to a gene: 9. Per the germline V gene, CDR1 is MNHEY and CDR2 is SVGEGT. CDR3 length: 16 residues. The CDR3 DNA follows: TGTGCCAGCAGCCGGGACAGGGGGCGACTGCGCTATGGCTACACCTTC. Translating gives CASSRDRGRLRYGYTF.

This clonotype was seen at least ten times. The V and J genes are TRBV12-3 or TRBV12-4 and TRBJ2-5; weak D call: TRBD2 (6 bases). Trimming cost V 3 bases and J 5 bases, with 16 bases left between them. The CDR3 is 15 amino acids. The CDR3 sequence is CASSFFGSGGETQYF. The CDR3 DNA reads as TGTGCCAGCAGTTTCTTTGGTAGCGGAGGGGAGACCCAGTACTTC.

The chain links TRBV7-9 to TRBJ2-3, with 7 nucleotides matching TRBD1. Germline V CDR1 and CDR2: SEHNR, FQNEAQ (reference sequence). The V gene end was trimmed by 3 bases and the J gene end by 2 bases; junction bases not matched to a gene: 2. CDR3 size: 14 residues. Here the CDR3 reads CASSFGQATDTQYF. The CDR3 region has the DNA TGTGCCAGCAGCTTCGGACAGGCCACAGATACGCAGTATTTT.

V and J are TRBV19 and TRBJ1-1; D is perhaps TRBD1 (5 bases). The germline V and J ends were trimmed by 7 bases and 4 bases, with 16 bases remaining between them. The CDR3 sequence is 14 residues long. Germline values: CDR1 LNHDA, CDR2 SQIVND (reference sequence). CDR3 sequence (DNA): TGTGCCAGTAATTGGGGGGGGGAGCGCACTGAAGCTTTCTTT. Translating gives CASNWGGERTEAFF. Together with reference TRBV19 and TRBJ1-1, the CDR3 gives the full variable domain: DGGITQSPKYLFRKEGQNVTLSCEQNLNHDAMYWYRQDPGQGLRLIYYSQIVNDFQKGDIAEGYSVSREKKESFPLTVTSAQKNPTAFYLCASNWGGERTEAFFGQGTRLTVV.

This clonotype was observed many times. The chain uses TRBV7-9 and TRBJ1-1; D remains ambiguous. The CDR3 is made up of 15 amino acids. The V end lost 5 bases, the J end lost 1 base, and 14 bases lay between the germline ends. Per germline, CDR1 SEHNR and CDR2 FQNEAQ (reference sequence). CDR3 region: CASSPGAGRNTEAFF. The CDR3 bases are TGTGCCAGCAGCCCCGGCGCAGGCAGGAACACTGAAGCTTTCTTT.

The chain joins TRBV2 to TRBJ2-3; D perhaps matches TRBD2 (5 bases). Between the trimmed V and J ends, which lost 7 bases and 0 bases, there was a span of 20 bases. Germline values: CDR1 SNHLY, CDR2 FYNNEI. CDR3 length: 17 amino acids. The CDR3 region has the DNA TGTGCCAGCAAGACCCGAATTTGGCGGGCAAGCACAGATACGCAGTATTTT. Translating it yields CASKTRIWRASTDTQYF.

This clonotype was seen many times. The chain carries TRBV20-1 and TRBJ2-1; D may be TRBD1 (6 bases). Germline V gene data show CDR1 as DFQATT and CDR2 as SNEGSKA (reference sequence). CDR3 length: 16 amino acids. Trimming cost V 1 base and J 3 bases, with 16 bases left between them. CDR3: CSARATGFRVYNEQFF. The DNA of the CDR3 is TGCAGTGCTAGAGCGACAGGTTTCAGGGTCTACAATGAGCAGTTCTTC.

This clonotype has more than one count but fewer than ten. CDR3 protein: CASSQPPGTQIGDTQYF. CDR3 nucleotides: TGCGCCAGCAGCCAACCCCCCGGGACCCAAATCGGCGATACGCAGTATTTT. The chain is built from TRBV4-1 and TRBJ2-3; D is perhaps TRBD1 or TRBD2 (5 bases each). Germline-derived CDR1 and CDR2 are MGHRA and YSYEKL. The CDR3 loop spans 17 amino acids. Trimming stripped 2 bases from V and 6 bases from J, with 21 bases between.

This clonotype was picked up many times. Its ends do not fully match the called genes, so a read error is possible. V and J are TRBV7-9 and TRBJ2-3, with a possible D match to TRBD2 (6 bases). The CDR3 is 14 amino acids. In germline, CDR1 is SEHNR, CDR2 FQNEAQ (reference sequence). CDR3 nucleotide sequence: TGTGCCAGCAGCTTAGAAGGGGCTAGCGCCCGCCGTTCTTTT. Its protein is CASSLEGASARRSF.

V usage is TRBV13 and J usage is TRBJ2-1; possible D gene TRBD2, 5 bases. The CDR3 has 15 residues. The germline V gene has CDR1 PRHDT and CDR2 FYEKMQ (reference sequence). Trimming cost V 2 bases and J 5 bases, with 13 bases left between them. The CDR3 DNA sequence: TGTGCCAGCAGCTTATTTGCTAGCAGACACAATGAGCAGTTCTTC. Its protein is CASSLFASRHNEQFF.

For the CDR3, the DNA is TGTGCCACCAAGGGGGAGGGCCCCTTCTCTGGAAACACCATATATTTT. Its translation is CATKGEGPFSGNTIYF. V usage is TRBV24-1 and J usage is TRBJ1-3, with a tentative D call TRBD1 (6 bases). V was pared by 8 bases and J by 0 bases, with 16 bases between. The germline CDR1 and CDR2 sequences are KGHDR and SFDVKD. CDR3 length: 16 amino acids.

This clonotype appeared a few times. This chain uses TRBV20-1 with TRBJ2-2; 11 nucleotides line up with TRBD2. Per germline, CDR1 DFQATT and CDR2 SNEGSKA (reference sequence). This CDR3 comprises 17 residues. Trimming at V came to 0 bases and at J to 11 bases, leaving 14 bases not matched to a gene. CDR3 amino acids: CSARDRKELAGGTELFF. CDR3 in DNA: TGCAGTGCTAGAGACCGCAAGGAGCTAGCGGGAGGAACAGAGCTGTTTTTT.

This clonotype was detected a few times. The gene calls are TRBV19 and TRBJ2-5, with TRBD2 matching over 11 bases. Germline V gives CDR1 LNHDA, CDR2 SQIVND (reference sequence). The length of the CDR3 is 14 residues. Germline trimming cut 6 bases from V and 5 bases from J; bases unmatched to any gene: 5. CDR3 DNA: TGTGCCAGTAGAAGTTCTAGCGGGAGGGAGACCCAGTACTTC. It is translated as CASRSSSGRETQYF.

This clonotype was seen more than once but under ten times. V is TRBV5-8 and J is TRBJ1-5; 9 bases agree with TRBD1. CDR3 size: 14 residues. The germline V gene encodes CDR1 SGHTS and CDR2 YDEGEE. V gave up 3 bases and J gave up 5 bases; unmatched junction bases: 3. CDR3 loop: CASSWTGVHQPQHF. CDR3 bases: TGTGCCAGCAGCTGGACAGGGGTACATCAGCCCCAGCATTTT.

Only a few counts were recorded for this clonotype. This chain connects TRBV15 to TRBJ1-5; no definite D call. The CDR3 length is 16 residues. The V gene's germline CDR1 is LNHNV and CDR2 YYDKDF (reference sequence). Trimming cost V 0 bases and J 0 bases, with 9 bases left between them. The CDR3 sequence: CATSREPGNSNQPQHF. In DNA form, the CDR3 reads TGTGCCACCAGCAGAGAACCGGGAAATAGCAATCAGCCCCAGCATTTT.

This clonotype occurred many times. This rearrangement joins TRBV20-1 to TRBJ2-1, with 10 bases matching TRBD2. Germline lookup yields CDR1 DFQATT and CDR2 SNEGSKA (reference sequence). With 5 bases clipped from V and 5 bases from J, the junction kept 6 bases outside the gene matches. The CDR3 is 14 residues long. CDR3 DNA: TGCAGTGCTGAGCGGGAGGGCCGGGACAATGAGCAGTTCTTC. Its protein is CSAEREGRDNEQFF.

This clonotype was picked up a small number of times. V gene TRBV24-1 combines with J gene TRBJ2-3, with TRBD2 as a possible D gene (5 bases). Germline assignment: CDR1 KGHDR and CDR2 SFDVKD. The CDR3 spans 14 residues. The V end lost 9 bases, the J end lost 0 bases, and 12 bases lay between the germline ends. This CDR3 reads CATETTGSTDTQYF. In DNA form, the CDR3 reads TGTGCCACCGAAACGACGGGAAGCACAGATACGCAGTATTTT.

V gene TRBV20-1 combines with J gene TRBJ2-3, with no clear D. CDR1 DFQATT and CDR2 SNEGSKA come from the germline V gene (reference sequence). V lost 3 bases, J lost 2 bases, and 6 bases lay in between. This CDR3 contains 12 residues. The CDR3 reads CSARINTDTQYF. The CDR3 DNA sequence: TGCAGTGCTAGGATAAACACAGATACGCAGTATTTT.

The rearrangement links TRBV9 to TRBJ1-1, with D uncertain. This CDR3 contains 11 residues. Trimming stripped 7 bases from V and 8 bases from J, with 12 bases between. The germline V gene has CDR1 SGDLS and CDR2 YYNGEE. CDR3 in amino acids: CASGRTGEAFF. The CDR3 nucleotides are TGTGCCAGCGGCCGGACGGGGGAAGCTTTCTTT.